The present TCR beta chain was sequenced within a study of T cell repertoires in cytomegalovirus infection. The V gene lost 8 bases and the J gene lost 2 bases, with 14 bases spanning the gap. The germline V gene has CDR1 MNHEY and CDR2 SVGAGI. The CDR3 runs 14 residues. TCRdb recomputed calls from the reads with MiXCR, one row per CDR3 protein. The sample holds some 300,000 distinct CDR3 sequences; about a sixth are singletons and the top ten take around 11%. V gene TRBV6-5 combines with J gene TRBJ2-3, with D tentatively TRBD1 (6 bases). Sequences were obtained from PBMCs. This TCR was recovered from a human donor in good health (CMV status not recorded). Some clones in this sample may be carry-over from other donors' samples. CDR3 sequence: CASGLQGPTDTQYF. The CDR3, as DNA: TGTGCCAGCGGGTTACAGGGCCCCACAGATACGCAGTATTTT.